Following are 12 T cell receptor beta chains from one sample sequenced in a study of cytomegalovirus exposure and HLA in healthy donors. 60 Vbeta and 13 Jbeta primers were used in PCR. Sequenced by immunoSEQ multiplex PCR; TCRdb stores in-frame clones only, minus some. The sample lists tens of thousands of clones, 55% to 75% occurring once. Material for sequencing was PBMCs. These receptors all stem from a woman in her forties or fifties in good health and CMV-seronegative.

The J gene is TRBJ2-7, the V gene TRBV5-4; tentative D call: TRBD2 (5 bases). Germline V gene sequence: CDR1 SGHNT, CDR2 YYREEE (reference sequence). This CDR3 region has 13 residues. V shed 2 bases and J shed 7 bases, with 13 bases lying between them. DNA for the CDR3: TGTGCCAGCAGCTTTGCCGGGGTAAGGGAGCAGTACTTC. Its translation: CASSFAGVREQYF.

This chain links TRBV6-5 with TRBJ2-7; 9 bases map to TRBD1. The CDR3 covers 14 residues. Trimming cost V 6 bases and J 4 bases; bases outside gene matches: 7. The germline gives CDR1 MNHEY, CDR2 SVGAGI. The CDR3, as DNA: TGTGCCAGCAGAGAAGGGACAGGGCGGTACGAGCAGTACTTC. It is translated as CASREGTGRYEQYF.

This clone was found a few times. In DNA form, the CDR3 reads TGTGCCAGCAGCTTCGGAGCAGGGGGCACTGAAGCTTTCTTT. It codes for CASSFGAGGTEAFF. V and J are TRBV5-6 and TRBJ1-1, with TRBD1 matching 7 bases. V lost 2 bases and J lost 4; bases outside the gene matches: 5. Per germline, CDR1 SGHDT and CDR2 YYEEEE. The CDR3 sequence is 14 residues long. Drawing the rest from reference TRBV5-6 and TRBJ1-1, the complete variable domain is DAGVTQSPTHLIKTRGQQVTLRCSPKSGHDTVSWYQQALGQGPQFIFQYYEEEERQRGNFPDRFSGHQFPNYSSELNVNALLLGDSALYLCASSFGAGGTEAFFGQGTRLTVV.

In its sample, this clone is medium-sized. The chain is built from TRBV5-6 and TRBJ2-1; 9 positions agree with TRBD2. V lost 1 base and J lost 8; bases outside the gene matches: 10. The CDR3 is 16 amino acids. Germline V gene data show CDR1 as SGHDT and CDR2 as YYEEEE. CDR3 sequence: CASSLPGSGSIHEQFF. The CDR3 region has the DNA TGTGCCAGCAGCTTGCCGGGTAGCGGGAGTATTCATGAGCAGTTCTTC.

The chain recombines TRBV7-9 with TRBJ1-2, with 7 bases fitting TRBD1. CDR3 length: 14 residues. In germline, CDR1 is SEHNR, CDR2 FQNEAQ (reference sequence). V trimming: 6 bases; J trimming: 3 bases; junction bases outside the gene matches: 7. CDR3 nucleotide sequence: TGTGCCAGCAGTTCTCAAACAGGGGACTATGGCTACACCTTC. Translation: CASSSQTGDYGYTF.

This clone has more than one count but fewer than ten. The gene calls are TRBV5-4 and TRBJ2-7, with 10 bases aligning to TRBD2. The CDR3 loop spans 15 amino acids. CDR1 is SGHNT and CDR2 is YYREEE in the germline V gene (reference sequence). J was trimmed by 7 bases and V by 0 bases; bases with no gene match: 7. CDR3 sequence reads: CASSLASGRAGEQYF. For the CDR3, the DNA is TGTGCCAGCAGCTTGGCAAGCGGGAGGGCCGGTGAGCAGTACTTC. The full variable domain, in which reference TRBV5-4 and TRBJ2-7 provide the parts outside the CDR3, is ETGVTQSPTHLIKTRGQQVTLRCSSQSGHNTVSWYQQALGQGPQFIFQYYREEENGRGNFPPRFSGLQFPNYSSELNVNALELDDSALYLCASSLASGRAGEQYFGPGTRLTVT.

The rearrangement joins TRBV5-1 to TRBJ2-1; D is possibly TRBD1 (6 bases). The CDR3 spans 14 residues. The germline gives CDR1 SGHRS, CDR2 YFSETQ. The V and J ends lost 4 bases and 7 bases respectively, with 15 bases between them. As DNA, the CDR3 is TGCGCCAGCAGCGGCGCAGGGGCAATTAATGAGCAGTTCTTC. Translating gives CASSGAGAINEQFF.

For the CDR3, the DNA is TGTGCCAGCAGCCAATCGAGGGAGCAGCCCCAGCATTTT. This codes for CASSQSREQPQHF. This chain connects TRBV16 to TRBJ1-5, with D hard to call. V was pared by 0 bases and J by 7 bases, with 7 bases between. The CDR3 has 13 residues. Per the germline V gene, CDR1 is KGHSY and CDR2 is FQNENV.

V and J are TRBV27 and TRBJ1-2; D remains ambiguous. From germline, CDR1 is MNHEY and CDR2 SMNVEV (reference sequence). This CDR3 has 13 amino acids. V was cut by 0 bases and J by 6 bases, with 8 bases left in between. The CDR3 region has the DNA TGTGCCAGCAGTTTATCCCTAGGAGATGGCTACACCTTC. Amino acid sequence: CASSLSLGDGYTF.

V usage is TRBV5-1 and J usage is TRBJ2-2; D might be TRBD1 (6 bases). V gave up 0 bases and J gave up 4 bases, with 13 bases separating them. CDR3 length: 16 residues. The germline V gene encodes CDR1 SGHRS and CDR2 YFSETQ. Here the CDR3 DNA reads TGCGCCAGCAGCTTGGCCGGGACAACACTCACCGGGGAGCTGTTTTTT. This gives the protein CASSLAGTTLTGELFF. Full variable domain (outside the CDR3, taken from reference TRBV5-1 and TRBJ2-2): KAGVTQTPRYLIKTRGQQVTLSCSPISGHRSVSWYQQTPGQGLQFLFEYFSETQRNKGNFPGRFSGRQFSNSRSEMNVSTLELGDSALYLCASSLAGTTLTGELFFGEGSRLTVL.

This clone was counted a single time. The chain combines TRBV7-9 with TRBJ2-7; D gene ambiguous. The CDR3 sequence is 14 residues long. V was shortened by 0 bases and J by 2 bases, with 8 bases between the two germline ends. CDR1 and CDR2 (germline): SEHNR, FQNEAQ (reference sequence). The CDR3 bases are TGTGCCAGCAGCTTAGCCATCGGTCCCTACGAGCAGTACTTC. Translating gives CASSLAIGPYEQYF.

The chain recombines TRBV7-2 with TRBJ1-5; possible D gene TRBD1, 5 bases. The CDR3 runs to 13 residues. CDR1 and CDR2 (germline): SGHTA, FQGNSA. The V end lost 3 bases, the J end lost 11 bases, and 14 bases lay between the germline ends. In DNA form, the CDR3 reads TGTGCCAGCAGCTTGGGGGGAGGTCGGGCCCAGCATTTT. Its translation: CASSLGGGRAQHF.